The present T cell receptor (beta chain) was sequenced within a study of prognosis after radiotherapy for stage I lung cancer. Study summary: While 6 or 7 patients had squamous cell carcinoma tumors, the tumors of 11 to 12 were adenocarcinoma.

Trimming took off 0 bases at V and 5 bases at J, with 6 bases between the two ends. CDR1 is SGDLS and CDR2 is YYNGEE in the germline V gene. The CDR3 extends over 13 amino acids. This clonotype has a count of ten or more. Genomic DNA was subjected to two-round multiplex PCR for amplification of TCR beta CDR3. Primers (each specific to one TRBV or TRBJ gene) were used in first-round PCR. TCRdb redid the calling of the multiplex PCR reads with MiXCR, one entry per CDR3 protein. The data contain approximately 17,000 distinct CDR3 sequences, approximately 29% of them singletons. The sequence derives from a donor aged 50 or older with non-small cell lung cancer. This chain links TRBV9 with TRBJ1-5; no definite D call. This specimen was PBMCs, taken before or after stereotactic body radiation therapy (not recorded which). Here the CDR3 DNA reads TGTGCCAGCAGCGTAGGTTGGGATCAGCCCCAGCATTTT. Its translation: CASSVGWDQPQHF.